A selection of T cell receptor beta chains follows, all from one sample in a study of response to subunit inactivated influenza vaccine. TCRdb re-derived calls from the RT-PCR reads in MiXCR, one entry per CDR3 protein. This sample yields about 300,000 distinct CDR3 sequences, of which 21% are seen a single time; 10% belongs to the top ten. The starting material was PBMCs from blood, obtained approximately 20 months after vaccination. The receptors shown here come from a man between 50 and 69 years old who received an inactivated influenza vaccine. Each CDR3 is given with its conserved first and last residue. Fields, in order: V gene, D gene, CDR3 length, clone size, J gene, CDR3 DNA, CDR3 protein. D genes are given only for firm matches. Expanded clones are given a class, and other clones once, few, many or no size at all.

V gene: TRBV6-2/TRBV6-3
D gene: TRBD1
CDR3 length: 20
clone size: NA
J gene: TRBJ1-3
CDR3 DNA: TGTGCCAGCAGCCGATGGTTGGACAGGAGGCCTACATACTATGGAAACACCATATATTTT
CDR3 protein: CASSRWLDRRPTYYGNTIYF

V gene: TRBV5-1
D gene: NA
CDR3 length: 13
clone size: many
J gene: TRBJ2-1
CDR3 DNA: TGCGCCAGCAGCCTTGGGTCTGAGGGTGAGCAGTTCTTC
CDR3 protein: CASSLGSEGEQFF

V gene: TRBV18
D gene: NA
CDR3 length: 13
clone size: NA
J gene: TRBJ2-1
CDR3 DNA: TGTGCCAGCTCACCATCACATGTGGATGAGCAGTTCTTC
CDR3 protein: CASSPSHVDEQFF

V gene: TRBV20-1
D gene: NA
CDR3 length: 13
clone size: few
J gene: TRBJ1-2
CDR3 DNA: TGCAGTGCTAGGGAGACCGAAAACTATGGCTACACCTTC
CDR3 protein: CSARETENYGYTF

V gene: TRBV7-9
D gene: NA
CDR3 length: 11
clone size: NA
J gene: TRBJ1-1
CDR3 DNA: TGTGCCAGCAGCTTAGAGTTCCCAGCTTTCTTT
CDR3 protein: CASSLEFPAFF

V gene: TRBV6-2/TRBV6-3
D gene: NA
CDR3 length: 15
clone size: NA
J gene: TRBJ2-5
CDR3 DNA: TGTGCCAGCAGGACTGCGGGGACAGCCCAAGAGACCCAGTACTTC
CDR3 protein: CASRTAGTAQETQYF

V gene: TRBV20-1
D gene: TRBD1
CDR3 length: 14
clone size: few
J gene: TRBJ2-3
CDR3 DNA: TGCAGTGCTATGGGTGGGACAGCCCCAGATACGCAGTATTTT
CDR3 protein: CSAMGGTAPDTQYF

V gene: TRBV5-1
D gene: NA
CDR3 length: 14
clone size: few
J gene: TRBJ1-4
CDR3 DNA: TGCGCCAGCAGCTTTGTTTTGCCTAATGAAAAACTGTTTTTT
CDR3 protein: CASSFVLPNEKLFF

V gene: TRBV6-5
D gene: NA
CDR3 length: 12
clone size: NA
J gene: TRBJ2-4
CDR3 DNA: TGTGCCAGCAGCTCCTACGAGGGCATTCAGTACTTC
CDR3 protein: CASSSYEGIQYF

V gene: TRBV28
D gene: TRBD2
CDR3 length: 20
clone size: few
J gene: TRBJ2-3
CDR3 DNA: TGTGCCAGCAGTCCCACCACCTCCTTAGCGGGAGGGCCGGACACAGATACGCAGTATTTT
CDR3 protein: CASSPTTSLAGGPDTDTQYF

V gene: TRBV3-1
D gene: NA
CDR3 length: 15
clone size: NA
J gene: TRBJ2-7
CDR3 DNA: TGTGCCAGCAGCCAGGGGGACGGCCACTCCTACGAGCAGTACTTC
CDR3 protein: CASSQGDGHSYEQYF

V gene: TRBV20-1
D gene: NA
CDR3 length: 14
clone size: NA
J gene: TRBJ2-3
CDR3 DNA: TGCAGTGCTAGATCCGACGGGGGCACAGATACGCAGTATTTT
CDR3 protein: CSARSDGGTDTQYF

V gene: TRBV7-2
D gene: NA
CDR3 length: 14
clone size: many
J gene: TRBJ1-6
CDR3 DNA: TGTGCCAGCAGCTTAACGGGGGGCCGGGCACCCCTCCACTTT
CDR3 protein: CASSLTGGRAPLHF

V gene: TRBV7-2
D gene: TRBD1
CDR3 length: 15
clone size: NA
J gene: TRBJ2-7
CDR3 DNA: TGTGCCAGCAGCTCGTACCGGGACAGGGGTTACGAGCAGTACTTC
CDR3 protein: CASSSYRDRGYEQYF

V gene: TRBV10-3
D gene: TRBD1
CDR3 length: 14
clone size: NA
J gene: TRBJ2-4
CDR3 DNA: TGTGCCATCAGTGGCCAAGACAGGGTCAACATTCAGTACTTC
CDR3 protein: CAISGQDRVNIQYF

V gene: TRBV10-3
D gene: NA
CDR3 length: 13
clone size: many
J gene: TRBJ1-5
CDR3 DNA: TGTGCCACCCAAGGAACCCTGGATCAGCCCCAGCATTTT
CDR3 protein: CATQGTLDQPQHF